The clone carrying this TCR beta chain is a singleton in its sample. CDR1 and CDR2 (germline): SGHVS, FQNEAQ. This CDR3 comprises 15 residues. Trimming stripped 1 base from V and 0 bases from J, with 10 bases between. Assay: immunoSEQ multiplex PCR; the TCRdb copy retains only in-frame clones and omits some. This sample has 130,000 or so clones, with about 88% found just once. The data are from a study of control samples from healthy donors and cancer patients. The source material was blood. The TCR originated in a man over 45 in good health. The chain links TRBV7-8 to TRBJ2-7, with D perhaps TRBD1 (5 bases). CDR3 sequence (DNA): TGTGCCAGCAGCTTAGAATGGGGCAGCTCCTACGAGCAGTACTTC. Protein: CASSLEWGSSYEQYF.